The 25 T cell receptor beta chains below all came from one sample that was sequenced in a study of OX40 agonist ivuxolimab in advanced cancers. The method was immunoSEQ multiplex PCR; TCRdb's version includes in-frame clones alone and lacks a portion of them. Altogether nearly 110,000 clones are present, around 93% being singletons, with the ten largest covering about 1.2%. The sample consisted of CD4+ or CD8+ T cells sorted from blood, taken in a trial of the OX40 agonist ivuxolimab. These receptor sequences come from an adult with an advanced solid tumor such as melanoma, head and neck, liver or kidney cancer.

The chain couples TRBV2 to TRBJ1-5; the D gene is possibly TRBD1 (5 bases). The V end lost 4 bases, the J end lost 0 bases, and 13 bases lay between the germline ends. This CDR3 comprises 16 residues. The germline gives CDR1 SNHLY, CDR2 FYNNEI. CDR3 loop: CASSGGGDPSNQPQHF. The DNA of the CDR3 is TGTGCCAGCAGTGGTGGGGGGGACCCTAGCAATCAGCCCCAGCATTTT.

This clone appeared a single time. The rearrangement uses TRBV7-9 and TRBJ2-5, with 8 positions matching TRBD1. Germline lookup yields CDR1 SEHNR and CDR2 FQNEAQ (reference sequence). The CDR3 extends over 14 amino acids. The V and J ends lost 7 bases and 4 bases, in that order; junction bases with no gene match: 8. The CDR3 region is CASKVGQGLETQYF. The CDR3 nucleotides are TGTGCCAGCAAGGTCGGACAGGGCCTAGAGACCCAGTACTTC.

The genes are TRBV9 and TRBJ1-1; TRBD1 aligns across 7 bases. The CDR3 runs 14 residues. Germline CDR1 is SGDLS and CDR2 is YYNGEE. The V gene end was trimmed by 4 bases and the J gene end by 1 base; junction bases not matched to a gene: 4. Written as DNA, the CDR3 is TGTGCCAGCAGCCGACAGGGAGAGAACACTGAAGCTTTCTTT. The encoded protein is CASSRQGENTEAFF. Using reference TRBV9 and TRBJ1-1 for the parts outside the CDR3, the full variable domain is DSGVTQTPKHLITATGQRVTLRCSPRSGDLSVYWYQQSLDQGLQFLIQYYNGEERAKGNILERFSAQQFPDLHSELNLSSLELGDSALYFCASSRQGENTEAFFGQGTRLTVV.

The gene calls are TRBV7-6 and TRBJ2-5; 8 nucleotides agree with TRBD1. In germline, CDR1 is SGHVS, CDR2 FNYEAQ. J was trimmed by 3 bases and V by 3 bases; bases with no gene match: 3. The CDR3 consists of 14 residues. Here the CDR3 DNA reads TGTGCCAGCAGCTTCCAGACAGGGGAAGAGACCCAGTACTTC. Residues: CASSFQTGEETQYF.

CDR3 protein: CASSIRQGGYTGELFF. CDR3 in DNA: TGTGCCAGTAGTATCCGGCAGGGGGGTTACACCGGGGAGCTGTTTTTT. The chain combines TRBV19 with TRBJ2-2, with TRBD1 as a possible D gene (7 bases). Trimming took off 3 bases at V and 3 bases at J, with 14 bases between the two ends. This CDR3 has 16 amino acids. Germline loops: CDR1 LNHDA, CDR2 SQIVND (reference sequence).

V usage is TRBV9 and J usage is TRBJ1-1, with D perhaps matching TRBD1 (6 bases). The V and J ends lost 2 bases and 1 base respectively, with 12 bases between them. The CDR3 runs 15 residues. Germline lookup yields CDR1 SGDLS and CDR2 YYNGEE. Here the CDR3 reads CASSVLGAGNTEAFF. The CDR3 bases are TGTGCCAGCAGCGTCTTGGGGGCCGGGAACACTGAAGCTTTCTTT.

Turning to this clone: The junction and the germline gene differ at one end; a read error may be behind it. This chain connects TRBV5-4 to TRBJ1-2; D is unclear. This CDR3 contains 16 residues. CDR1 SGHNT and CDR2 YYREEE come from the germline V gene (reference sequence). The CDR3 is CASSLAPSVANYGHTF. The CDR3 nucleotides read TGTGCCAGCAGCTTGGCCCCGAGCGTCGCTAACTATGGCCACACCTTC.

The rearrangement joins TRBV29-1 to TRBJ2-1; 9 positions agree with TRBD2. CDR1 and CDR2 (germline): SQVTM, ANQGSEA. The CDR3 consists of 14 residues. The J segment lost 4 bases and the V segment lost 1 base, leaving 2 bases of the junction unmatched. CDR3 bases: TGCAGCGTTGAAGCTCTAGCGGGGTACAATGAGCAGTTCTTC. Translating it yields CSVEALAGYNEQFF.

This chain uses TRBV28 with TRBJ2-3, with D uncertain. Trimming removed 5 bases at V and 11 bases at J, with 11 bases between. The CDR3 is made up of 11 amino acids. Germline loops: CDR1 MDHEN, CDR2 SYDVKM. The CDR3 coding sequence is TGTGCCAGCAGTCGTAATTCGTTGCAGTATTTT. Translated, it gives CASSRNSLQYF.

The chain has TRBV19 and TRBJ1-5; a weak D match, TRBD1 (5 bases). V lost 2 bases and J lost 3, with 14 bases in between. CDR3 size: 16 residues. The V gene's germline CDR1 is LNHDA and CDR2 SQIVND (reference sequence). In DNA, the CDR3 is TGTGCCAGTAGTATACTCGACAGCACAATCAATCAGCCCCAGCATTTT. Its translation: CASSILDSTINQPQHF. Full variable domain (rest looked up from reference TRBV19 and TRBJ1-5): DGGITQSPKYLFRKEGQNVTLSCEQNLNHDAMYWYRQDPGQGLRLIYYSQIVNDFQKGDIAEGYSVSREKKESFPLTVTSAQKNPTAFYLCASSILDSTINQPQHFGDGTRLSIL.

This rearrangement joins TRBV19 to TRBJ2-2; TRBD2 is a possible D gene (5 bases). The germline CDR1 and CDR2 sequences are LNHDA and SQIVND (reference sequence). The germline V and J ends were trimmed by 8 bases and 0 bases, with 13 bases remaining between them. This CDR3 has 15 residues. The CDR3: CASGPRGSNTGELFF. The DNA of the CDR3 is TGTGCCAGTGGCCCGCGCGGGTCGAACACCGGGGAGCTGTTTTTT.

The genes are TRBV28 and TRBJ1-1, with D hard to call. CDR1 MDHEN and CDR2 SYDVKM come from the germline V gene. CDR3 length: 16 amino acids. V lost 4 bases to trimming and J lost 6 bases, with 21 bases between them. CDR3 protein: CASSSLDGLMFSEAFF. The CDR3 bases are TGTGCCAGCAGTTCTCTGGACGGCCTAATGTTTTCTGAAGCTTTCTTT.

The rearrangement uses TRBV6-5 and TRBJ2-6; weak D call: TRBD1 (6 bases). Per the germline V gene, CDR1 is MNHEY and CDR2 is SVGAGI. V lost 5 bases to trimming and J lost 3 bases, with 11 bases between them. The CDR3 covers 15 residues. The CDR3 protein is CASSTHRVGANVLTF. The CDR3 DNA sequence: TGTGCCAGCAGTACACACAGGGTTGGGGCCAACGTCCTGACTTTC.

This clone has only one observation. The identical CDR3 is also encoded by other nucleotide sequences in the sample. The chain couples TRBV9 to TRBJ2-7; 10 nucleotides align to TRBD2. Trimming removed 1 base from V and 4 bases from J; junction bases left unmatched: 2. This CDR3 has 14 amino acids. Germline V gives CDR1 SGDLS, CDR2 YYNGEE. The CDR3 coding sequence is TGTGCCAGCAGCGTACTAGCGGGAGATTACGAGCAGTACTTC. It translates to CASSVLAGDYEQYF.

The chain is built from TRBV28 and TRBJ2-7; D is unclear. In germline, CDR1 is MDHEN, CDR2 SYDVKM. CDR3 length: 11 amino acids. The ends were cut back, 6 bases at V and 7 bases at J, with 10 bases in the middle. The CDR3 DNA reads as TGTGCCAGCAGCGACCCCCGGGAGCAGTACTTC. Translated: CASSDPREQYF.

The V gene is TRBV9, the J gene TRBJ2-1; the D gene is possibly TRBD1 (6 bases). Germline values: CDR1 SGDLS, CDR2 YYNGEE. CDR3 length: 16 residues. The V and J ends lost 0 bases and 9 bases respectively, with 19 bases between them. The CDR3 protein is CASSVGWGNAQGEQFF. The CDR3 nucleotides are TGTGCCAGCAGCGTAGGGTGGGGGAACGCACAGGGTGAGCAGTTCTTC.

This chain links TRBV27 with TRBJ2-7; 11 nucleotides line up with TRBD1. V was pared by 1 base and J by 3 bases, with 2 bases of the junction left unmatched. This CDR3 has 15 amino acids. Germline V gene data show CDR1 as MNHEY and CDR2 as SMNVEV (reference sequence). The CDR3 loop is CASSLWDRGIYEQYF. The CDR3 coding sequence is TGTGCCAGCAGTTTATGGGACAGGGGGATCTACGAGCAGTACTTC.

The V call is TRBV13, the J call TRBJ2-3, with 8 bases aligning to TRBD2. Trimming at V came to 4 bases and at J to 0 bases, leaving 6 bases not matched to a gene. This CDR3 is 16 amino acids long. Germline V lookup: CDR1 PRHDT, CDR2 FYEKMQ (reference sequence). The CDR3 protein is CASSSTSSGSTDTQYF. CDR3 coding DNA: TGTGCCAGCAGCTCCACTTCTAGCGGGAGCACAGATACGCAGTATTTT. Complete variable domain (other parts from reference TRBV13 and TRBJ2-3): AAGVIQSPRHLIKEKRETATLKCYPIPRHDTVYWYQQGPGQDPQFLISFYEKMQSDKGSIPDRFSAQQFSDYHSELNMSSLELGDSALYFCASSSTSSGSTDTQYFGPGTRLTVL.

The gene calls are TRBV5-1 and TRBJ2-3; perhaps D is TRBD1 or TRBD2 (5 bases each). The CDR3 contains 15 residues. V dropped 2 bases and J dropped 5 bases, with 15 bases sitting between them. Germline values: CDR1 SGHRS, CDR2 YFSETQ. CDR3: CASSFEGTVGDTQYF. CDR3 DNA: TGCGCCAGCAGCTTCGAGGGGACGGTGGGAGATACGCAGTATTTT.

The chain is built from TRBV9 and TRBJ1-2, with D uncertain. Between the trimmed V and J ends, which lost 2 bases and 8 bases, there was a span of 10 bases. This CDR3 contains 12 residues. Looked up from germline, CDR1 is SGDLS and CDR2 is YYNGEE. The CDR3 region is CASSVLTGGYTF. CDR3 sequence (DNA): TGTGCCAGCAGCGTTCTAACGGGAGGCTACACCTTC.

The chain couples TRBV11-1 to TRBJ2-3; TRBD2 is a possible D gene (7 bases). Germline loops: CDR1 SGHAT, CDR2 FQDESV (reference sequence). Trimming took off 4 bases at V and 0 bases at J, with 14 bases between the two ends. The CDR3 consists of 16 residues. As DNA, the CDR3 is TGTGCCAGCAGCTCGGGGGGCGCGCTAAGCACAGATACGCAGTATTTT. Translation: CASSSGGALSTDTQYF.

The genes are TRBV20-1 and TRBJ2-3; D gene ambiguous. Germline-derived CDR1 and CDR2 are DFQATT and SNEGSKA (reference sequence). The CDR3 runs to 10 residues. V dropped 2 bases and J dropped 6 bases, with 3 bases sitting between them. The DNA of the CDR3 is TGCAGTGCTAGAAGGGATACGCAGTATTTT. Its protein product is CSARRDTQYF.

The rearrangement joins TRBV15 to TRBJ1-5, with 9 bases identical to TRBD1. The CDR3 runs 16 residues. J gave up 2 bases and V 5 bases, and 7 bases lay outside the gene matches. The germline gives CDR1 LNHNV, CDR2 YYDKDF (reference sequence). CDR3 sequence reads: CATSLRTGVGNQPQHF. The CDR3 region has the DNA TGTGCCACCAGCCTCCGGACAGGGGTTGGCAATCAGCCCCAGCATTTT.

The V gene is TRBV6-6, the J gene TRBJ2-1; 8 bases fit TRBD1. CDR1 MNHNY and CDR2 SVGAGI come from the germline V gene (reference sequence). This CDR3 comprises 16 residues. The V gene end was trimmed by 2 bases and the J gene end by 7 bases; junction bases not matched to a gene: 10. The CDR3 DNA sequence: TGTGCCAGCAGTTACCCGACAGGGGAAGGGTCAAATGAGCAGTTCTTC. This codes for CASSYPTGEGSNEQFF.

This clone appeared once. The chain combines TRBV18 with TRBJ2-2; the D gene is possibly TRBD1 (6 bases). Germline V gene sequence: CDR1 KGHSH, CDR2 LQKENI. With 3 bases removed from V and 0 bases from J, the gap between germline ends came to 8 bases. This CDR3 contains 15 residues. The CDR3 spells CASSPRQANTGELFF. Here the CDR3 DNA reads TGTGCCAGCTCACCGCGACAGGCGAACACCGGGGAGCTGTTTTTT.